The 24 T cell receptor beta chains listed next were all sequenced from one sample in a study of cytotoxic CD8 clonotypes in ibrutinib-treated CLL. Repertoires were generated with immunoSEQ multiplex PCR, while TCRdb's copy carries only in-frame clones and drops some. The sample lists roughly 130,000 clones; roughly 90% were seen once. Sequencing was performed on PBMCs, taken after 12 months of ibrutinib treatment. These receptors originate from a human donor with chronic lymphocytic leukemia.

The chain employs TRBV15 and TRBJ2-1; 14 bases map to TRBD2. The CDR3 runs 13 residues. The germline gives CDR1 LNHNV, CDR2 YYDKDF (reference sequence). The junction had 4 bases not matched to a gene; V was cut back by 10 bases and J by 8 bases. The CDR3 loop is CAIRLAGGYEQFF. DNA of the CDR3: TGTGCCATACGACTAGCGGGAGGGTATGAGCAGTTCTTC.

The chain recombines TRBV11-3 with TRBJ2-6, with D perhaps matching TRBD2 (6 bases). Per germline, CDR1 SGHNT and CDR2 YENEEA. The length of the CDR3 is 16 residues. V shed 0 bases and J shed 2 bases, with 8 bases lying between them. The CDR3 sequence is CASSLDSGAGANVLTF. The DNA of the CDR3 is TGTGCCAGCAGCTTAGATTCGGGGGCTGGGGCCAACGTCCTGACTTTC.

The chain couples TRBV28 to TRBJ2-7; D gene uncertain. Germline CDR1 is MDHEN and CDR2 is SYDVKM. The CDR3 is made up of 13 amino acids. V was trimmed by 4 bases and J by 3 bases, leaving 10 bases between them. The CDR3 DNA sequence: TGTGCCAGCAGTTCCCAGCCGATCTACGAGCAGTACTTC. Its translation is CASSSQPIYEQYF. Variable domain in full (rest from reference TRBV28 and TRBJ2-7): DVKVTQSSRYLVKRTGEKVFLECVQDMDHENMFWYRQDPGLGLRLIYFSYDVKMKEKGDIPEGYSVSREKKERFSLILESASTNQTSMYLCASSSQPIYEQYFGPGTRLTVT.

The V call is TRBV11-2, the J call TRBJ1-2; no clear D. The CDR3 sequence is 12 residues long. V shed 4 bases and J shed 6 bases, with 9 bases lying between them. In germline, CDR1 is SGHAT, CDR2 FQNNGV. For the CDR3, the DNA is TGTGCCAGCAGCTGGGAGATTAATGGCTACACCTTC. Translated: CASSWEINGYTF.

V usage is TRBV10-3 and J usage is TRBJ2-7; D is ambiguous. In germline, CDR1 is ENHRY, CDR2 SYGVKD. This CDR3 has 14 amino acids. Trimming took off 6 bases at V and 5 bases at J, with 17 bases between the two ends. CDR3 DNA sequence: TGTGCCATCAGAACCGGGCCTCTTACCCACGAGCAGTACTTC. This sequence encodes CAIRTGPLTHEQYF.

V usage is TRBV7-2 and J usage is TRBJ2-1; possible D gene TRBD2, 6 bases. The CDR3 has 13 residues. Germline CDR1 SGHTA, CDR2 FQGNSA. V was cut by 5 bases and J by 3 bases, with 8 bases left in between. CDR3 sequence: CASSAGSYNEQFF. Written as DNA, the CDR3 is TGTGCCAGCAGCGCCGGGAGCTACAATGAGCAGTTCTTC. Combining the CDR3 with reference TRBV7-2 and TRBJ2-1 gives the whole variable domain GAGVSQSPSNKVTEKGKDVELRCDPISGHTALYWYRQSLGQGLEFLIYFQGNSAPDKSGLPSDRFSAERTGGSVSTLTIQRTQQEDSAVYLCASSAGSYNEQFFGPGTRLTVL.

The chain joins TRBV6-5 to TRBJ1-5; the D is unclear. Trimming removed 2 bases from V and 4 bases from J, with 12 bases in between. Germline V gene data show CDR1 as MNHEY and CDR2 as SVGAGI. This CDR3 spans 15 amino acids. CDR3 bases: TGTGCCAGCAGTTACGGCGCAGAAAGGAATCAGCCCCAGCATTTT. Its translation is CASSYGAERNQPQHF.

This chain connects TRBV18 to TRBJ2-5; 7 bases agree with TRBD1. The V gene's germline CDR1 is KGHSH and CDR2 LQKENI. This CDR3 has 14 residues. The junction had 3 bases not matched to a gene; V was cut back by 3 bases and J by 2 bases. CDR3 nucleotide sequence: TGTGCCAGCTCACCGGGACAGCTACAAGAGACCCAGTACTTC. Encoded protein: CASSPGQLQETQYF.

J is TRBJ2-3 and V is TRBV5-1; D call uncertain. Germline V gene sequence: CDR1 SGHRS, CDR2 YFSETQ. CDR3 size: 13 residues. The germline V and J ends were trimmed by 0 bases and 0 bases, with 2 bases remaining between them. The CDR3 coding sequence is TGCGCCAGCAGCTTGGGCAGCACAGATACGCAGTATTTT. Its translation: CASSLGSTDTQYF.

This chain joins TRBV4-2 and TRBJ1-4; tentative D call: TRBD1 (6 bases). CDR3 size: 15 residues. CDR1 is LGHNA, CDR2 YNFKEQ, per germline. V was pared by 0 bases and J by 7 bases, with 12 bases between. CDR3 amino acids: CASSQDLGASEKLFF. The CDR3 region has the DNA TGTGCCAGCAGCCAAGATTTGGGGGCTAGTGAAAAACTGTTTTTT.

The chain couples TRBV29-1 to TRBJ1-2; weak D call: TRBD1 (5 bases). Germline CDR1 SQVTM, CDR2 ANQGSEA. The ends were cut back, 6 bases at V and 8 bases at J, with 16 bases in the middle. This CDR3 has 12 amino acids. CDR3 region: CSVGGAGRGYTF. The CDR3 nucleotides are TGCAGCGTGGGAGGGGCAGGGCGAGGCTACACCTTC.

The rearrangement links TRBV13 to TRBJ1-3, with D hard to call. V dropped 3 bases and J dropped 0 bases, with 3 bases sitting between them. Germline CDR1 PRHDT, CDR2 FYEKMQ (reference sequence). There are 13 residues in the CDR3. CDR3 sequence reads: CASSFDSGNTIYF. In DNA form, the CDR3 reads TGTGCCAGCAGCTTTGACTCTGGAAACACCATATATTTT.

In nucleotides, the CDR3 is TGTGCCAGCAGCAAATACAGTGATCCCCAAGAGACCCAGTACTTC. It encodes CASSKYSDPQETQYF. V usage is TRBV9 and J usage is TRBJ2-5, with D unresolved. Germline assignment: CDR1 SGDLS and CDR2 YYNGEE. The germline V and J ends were trimmed by 4 bases and 1 base, with 14 bases remaining between them. The CDR3 has 15 residues.

This chain joins TRBV9 and TRBJ2-1; D is undetermined. The V gene's germline CDR1 is SGDLS and CDR2 YYNGEE. V lost 2 bases and J lost 6, with 9 bases in between. The CDR3 contains 13 residues. CDR3 nucleotide sequence: TGTGCCAGCAGCGTCCACCTTAGCAATGAGCAGTTCTTC. It codes for CASSVHLSNEQFF.

This chain links TRBV18 with TRBJ2-1; 7 nucleotides line up with TRBD1. The CDR3 has 14 residues. Germline CDR1 and CDR2: KGHSH and LQKENI. V dropped 8 bases and J dropped 3; count of bases not matched to a gene: 7. The CDR3 protein is CASLDRDGYNEQFF. CDR3 nucleotide sequence: TGTGCCAGCCTAGACAGGGACGGCTACAATGAGCAGTTCTTC.

This rearrangement joins TRBV7-3 to TRBJ1-3, with D tentatively TRBD1 (6 bases). The CDR3 has 13 residues. Per germline, CDR1 SGHTA and CDR2 FQGTGA. V lost 5 bases to trimming and J lost 3 bases, with 8 bases between them. CDR3 residues: CASSPDSGNTIYF. DNA of the CDR3: TGTGCCAGCAGCCCGGACAGTGGAAACACCATATATTTT.

J is TRBJ1-5 and V is TRBV2; D gene unclear. The CDR3 consists of 14 residues. The V gene's germline CDR1 is SNHLY and CDR2 FYNNEI. V was shortened by 1 base and J by 6 bases, with 10 bases between the two germline ends. The CDR3 loop reads CASSEVAGGQPQHF. CDR3 sequence (DNA): TGTGCCAGCAGTGAAGTGGCAGGAGGTCAGCCCCAGCATTTT.

The chain links TRBV11-3 to TRBJ2-7, with D possibly matching TRBD1 (5 bases). The CDR3 contains 14 residues. Between the trimmed V and J ends, which lost 1 base and 1 base, there was a span of 8 bases. Germline values: CDR1 SGHNT, CDR2 YENEEA. This CDR3 reads CASSLGGTSYEQYF. The CDR3 DNA reads as TGTGCCAGCAGCTTAGGGGGCACTTCCTACGAGCAGTACTTC.

The chain carries TRBV13 and TRBJ2-1; a possible D gene is TRBD2 (6 bases). V was trimmed by 5 bases and J by 5 bases, leaving 19 bases between them. The CDR3 is 16 residues long. Germline CDR1 is PRHDT and CDR2 is FYEKMQ (reference sequence). Here the CDR3 reads CASSPTGLTMDNEQFF. The CDR3, as DNA: TGTGCCAGCAGCCCCACGGGACTGACGATGGACAATGAGCAGTTCTTC. The variable domain in full, completed from reference TRBV13 and TRBJ2-1, reads AAGVIQSPRHLIKEKRETATLKCYPIPRHDTVYWYQQGPGQDPQFLISFYEKMQSDKGSIPDRFSAQQFSDYHSELNMSSLELGDSALYFCASSPTGLTMDNEQFFGPGTRLTVL.

The chain has TRBV25-1 and TRBJ1-4; D is unresolved. V dropped 4 bases and J dropped 4 bases, with 7 bases sitting between them. The CDR3 extends over 13 amino acids. Looked up from germline, CDR1 is MGHDK and CDR2 is SYGVNS. CDR3 DNA: TGTGCCAGCAGTGGGCGGAGTAATGAAAAACTGTTTTTT. Translation: CASSGRSNEKLFF.

The chain joins TRBV27 to TRBJ1-5, with D perhaps matching TRBD1 (5 bases). The V gene lost 1 base and the J gene lost 4 bases, with 8 bases spanning the gap. Germline V gives CDR1 MNHEY, CDR2 SMNVEV (reference sequence). CDR3 size: 14 residues. CDR3 in DNA: TGTGCCAGCAGTTTATGGTCAGGGAATCAGCCCCAGCATTTT. It codes for CASSLWSGNQPQHF.

The rearrangement joins TRBV7-9 to TRBJ2-7, with a weak D call TRBD2 (5 bases). CDR1 and CDR2 from the germline V gene are SEHNR and FQNEAQ (reference sequence). The CDR3 has 15 amino acids. V was trimmed by 2 bases and J by 2 bases, leaving 13 bases between them. The CDR3 here is CASSLNSGSAYEQYF. The CDR3 DNA sequence: TGTGCCAGCAGCTTAAATTCGGGAAGCGCCTACGAGCAGTACTTC. The full variable domain, with the rest looked up from reference TRBV7-9 and TRBJ2-7, is DTGVSQNPRHKITKRGQNVTFRCDPISEHNRLYWYRQTLGQGPEFLTYFQNEAQLEKSRLLSDRFSAERPKGSFSTLEIQRTEQGDSAMYLCASSLNSGSAYEQYFGPGTRLTVT.

CDR3 in amino acids: CASSLGTSGNTDTQYF. DNA for the CDR3: TGTGCCAGCAGCCTCGGGACTAGCGGGAACACAGATACGCAGTATTTT. The rearrangement links TRBV7-9 to TRBJ2-3, with 13 positions matching TRBD2. The junction had 4 bases not matched to a gene; V was cut back by 5 bases and J by 2 bases. This CDR3 is 16 amino acids long. In germline, CDR1 is SEHNR, CDR2 FQNEAQ (reference sequence).

The rearrangement uses TRBV9 and TRBJ2-6; no reliable D call. V gave up 0 bases and J gave up 0 bases, with 7 bases separating them. Germline lookup yields CDR1 SGDLS and CDR2 YYNGEE. CDR3 length equals 16 residues. The chain's CDR3 is CASSVGGDSGANVLTF. CDR3 nucleotide sequence: TGTGCCAGCAGCGTAGGAGGAGACTCTGGGGCCAACGTCCTGACTTTC.